This TCR beta chain was found in a study of CD8+ T cells in alopecia areata. At the level of the study: C3H/HeJ graft donors with spontaneous alopecia, aged roughly 6-13 months, supplied skin that was transplanted onto female C3H/HeJ mice aged about 7-10 weeks. Overall study results and limits: Mice showed clearer TCR sharing than patients did, a gap that was possibly HLA-related. Relative to normal scalp, lesional scalp, especially alopecia totalis/universalis, showed higher clonality. Scalp samples also yield sequences from resident alphabeta T cells of normal skin.

RNA was isolated and reverse transcribed to cDNA, the sequencing template. The repertoire was sequenced with immunoSEQ multiplex PCR; TCRdb's copy has only in-frame clones and lacks some. The sample yields 200,000 to 300,000 clones, without any singletons. This clone was recorded a few times. The antigen is undetermined. These gene names are mouse names. Sorting relied on CD4, CD8alpha, NKG2D, NKG2ACE and other markers applied to pooled cutaneous lymph node cells. The TCR was taken from a C3H/HeJ mouse with alopecia areata. These mice share the MHC haplotype H2-k. Sequencing was carried out using CD4+ T cells sorted from a lymph node.

Here the CDR3 reads CASSLGEQDTQYF. The part of the CDR3 DNA that was read is TGTGCCAGCAGTCTGGGGGAGCAAGAC. J is TRBJ2-5 and V is TRBV13-1; 7 bases map to TRBD2. Read sequence stops 4 residues before the CDR3 end, and the germline J gene provides the missing end. Trimming cost V 4 bases and J 3 bases; bases outside gene matches: 2. CDR3 length: 13 amino acids. Germline CDR1 reads NSHNY; CDR2 reads SYGAGN.